Below, 14 T cell receptor beta chains from the same sample are listed, as sequenced in a study of T-cell reconstitution after alpha-beta-depleted transplantation in children. Preparation of the TCRbeta library involved a method that used unique molecular identifiers. A single record per CDR3 protein comes from TCRdb applying MiXCR to the PCR reads. The repertoire includes about 200,000 distinct CDR3 sequences, approximately 8.4% of them detected once, and roughly a third sits in the top ten. Sequencing used PBMCs, mostly from graft donor cells, obtained 360 days after TCRalphabeta/CD19-depleted stem cell transplant. These receptors came from a male patient aged 2-10 years who had a stem cell transplant for acute myeloid leukemia, so the T cells may come from the graft donor.

This clonotype was detected ten times or more. This chain joins TRBV7-2 and TRBJ1-3; D call uncertain. This CDR3 has 16 amino acids. Germline V gives CDR1 SGHTA, CDR2 FQGNSA. Trimming took off 2 bases at V and 2 bases at J, with 13 bases between the two ends. For the CDR3, the DNA is TGTGCCAGCAGCTTATACTTACGGGCAGCTGGAAACACCATATATTTT. Residues: CASSLYLRAAGNTIYF.

The V and J genes are TRBV2 and TRBJ2-7, with 10 nucleotides matching TRBD2. There are 18 residues in the CDR3. Trimming at V came to 7 bases and at J to 1 base, leaving 16 bases not matched to a gene. Germline values: CDR1 SNHLY, CDR2 FYNNEI. CDR3 nucleotide sequence: TGTGCCAGCATCGGGCTGGAGTTTAGCGGGAGGCCTTCCTACGAGCAGTACTTC. Translated, it gives CASIGLEFSGRPSYEQYF. Full variable domain (missing parts from reference TRBV2 and TRBJ2-7): EPEVTQTPSHQVTQMGQEVILRCVPISNHLYFYWYRQILGQKVEFLVSFYNNEISEKSEIFDDQFSVERPDGSNFTLKIRSTKLEDSAMYFCASIGLEFSGRPSYEQYFGPGTRLTVT.

This clonotype was seen repeatedly, ten times or more. V is TRBV5-5 and J is TRBJ2-1; D is perhaps TRBD2 (5 bases). CDR1 and CDR2 from the germline V gene are SGHKS and YYEKEE (reference sequence). Trimming shortened V by 3 bases and J by 3 bases, and 22 bases separated the two germline ends. This CDR3 has 18 amino acids. The CDR3 sequence is CASSSTLNAGAGYNEQFF. CDR3 nucleotides: TGTGCCAGCAGCTCGACTTTAAATGCCGGTGCGGGCTACAATGAGCAGTTCTTC. The variable domain in full, with the rest retrieved from reference TRBV5-5 and TRBJ2-1, is DAGVTQSPTHLIKTRGQQVTLRCSPISGHKSVSWYQQVLGQGPQFIFQYYEKEERGRGNFPDRFSARQFPNYSSELNVNALLLGDSALYLCASSSTLNAGAGYNEQFFGPGTRLTVL.

This clonotype was observed a handful of times. CDR3 sequence reads: CASSLIGMNTEAFF. CDR3 DNA: TGCGCCAGCAGCTTGATTGGGATGAACACTGAAGCTTTCTTT. V and J are TRBV5-1 and TRBJ1-1, with unresolved D. V lost 1 base and J 0 bases, leaving 7 bases between the germline ends. The germline V gene has CDR1 SGHRS and CDR2 YFSETQ. This CDR3 contains 14 residues.

The V and J genes are TRBV2 and TRBJ2-1; D may be TRBD1 or TRBD2 (5 bases each). V dropped 6 bases and J dropped 7 bases, with 25 bases sitting between them. CDR1 is SNHLY and CDR2 is FYNNEI in the germline V gene. The CDR3 extends over 17 amino acids. This CDR3 reads CASRAASGTQGANEQFF. The CDR3 DNA reads TGTGCCAGCAGAGCAGCCTCCGGGACCCAAGGAGCGAATGAGCAGTTCTTC.

The chain combines TRBV4-1 with TRBJ1-5; D is unclear. The V and J ends lost 1 base and 7 bases respectively, with 17 bases between them. Looked up from germline, CDR1 is MGHRA and CDR2 is YSYEKL. The CDR3 loop spans 16 amino acids. The CDR3: CASSQVADGGGQPQHF. DNA of the CDR3: TGCGCCAGCAGCCAAGTAGCGGACGGCGGCGGACAGCCCCAGCATTTT.

This clonotype was counted a few times. The DNA for the CDR3 is TGTGCCAGCAGTTTCGGTACGGGCGAAAAACTGTTTTTT. It translates to CASSFGTGEKLFF. The rearrangement joins TRBV12-3 or TRBV12-4 to TRBJ1-4; no clear D gene. The germline V and J ends were trimmed by 3 bases and 8 bases, with 10 bases remaining between them. This CDR3 is 13 amino acids long.

In its sample, this clonotype was seen many times. The chain couples TRBV24-1 to TRBJ2-3; TRBD2 agrees at 7 bases. The CDR3 spans 15 residues. Trimming removed 4 bases from V and 4 bases from J; junction bases left unmatched: 7. Germline V CDR1 and CDR2: KGHDR, SFDVKD. This chain's CDR3 is CATSDSLGRADTQYF. CDR3 bases: TGTGCCACCAGTGACTCCCTAGGGAGGGCAGATACGCAGTATTTT.

The CDR3 sequence: CASRSPDRGSYEQYF. The CDR3 DNA follows: TGTGCAAGTCGCTCCCCCGACAGGGGCTCCTACGAGCAGTACTTC. The V and J genes are TRBV12-2 and TRBJ2-7; the DNA was not used to check the table's D call, TRBD1. TRBV12-2 is a known pseudogene. This CDR3 spans 15 amino acids.

This chain uses TRBV20-1 with TRBJ2-7; 7 bases fit TRBD2. V was pared by 2 bases and J by 6 bases, with 10 bases of the junction left unmatched. Per the germline V gene, CDR1 is DFQATT and CDR2 is SNEGSKA (reference sequence). This CDR3 region has 14 residues. CDR3 loop: CSARSRESSFEQYF. In DNA, the CDR3 is TGCAGTGCTAGATCGCGGGAGTCATCGTTCGAGCAGTACTTC.

This clonotype was counted between two and nine times. The rearrangement joins TRBV7-8 to TRBJ1-1; TRBD1 is a possible D gene (6 bases). Trimming removed 5 bases from V and 5 bases from J, with 18 bases in between. The CDR3 loop spans 15 amino acids. Germline values: CDR1 SGHVS, CDR2 FQNEAQ. For the CDR3, the DNA is TGTGCCAGCAGCGCTAGGGGGGGCGCGCGGACTGAAGCTTTCTTT. The encoded protein is CASSARGGARTEAFF.

This clonotype was picked up many times. This chain connects TRBV12-3 or TRBV12-4 to TRBJ2-5; the match to TRBD1 covers 9 bases. There are 14 residues in the CDR3. The J segment lost 4 bases and the V segment lost 6 bases, leaving 6 bases of the junction unmatched. CDR3 protein: CASRWTGEGETQYF. CDR3 in DNA: TGTGCCAGCAGGTGGACAGGGGAAGGAGAGACCCAGTACTTC.

In DNA form, the CDR3 reads TGTGCCAGCAGTTTGGGACATCGAGTTGAAGCTTTCTTT. Its protein is CASSLGHRVEAFF. This chain joins TRBV6-2 or TRBV6-3 and TRBJ1-1; TRBD1 might be the D (6 bases). Germline assignment: CDR1 MNHEY and CDR2 SVGEGT. CDR3 length equals 13 residues. V was pared by 4 bases and J by 7 bases, with 13 bases between.

This clonotype was counted many times. The V gene is TRBV29-1, the J gene TRBJ2-2; D unresolved. The CDR3 has 12 residues. CDR1 is SQVTM, CDR2 ANQGSEA, per germline. The V and J ends lost 4 bases and 4 bases respectively, with 7 bases between them. The CDR3 is CSVASGTGELFF. For the CDR3, the DNA is TGCAGCGTTGCTTCAGGCACCGGGGAGCTGTTTTTT.